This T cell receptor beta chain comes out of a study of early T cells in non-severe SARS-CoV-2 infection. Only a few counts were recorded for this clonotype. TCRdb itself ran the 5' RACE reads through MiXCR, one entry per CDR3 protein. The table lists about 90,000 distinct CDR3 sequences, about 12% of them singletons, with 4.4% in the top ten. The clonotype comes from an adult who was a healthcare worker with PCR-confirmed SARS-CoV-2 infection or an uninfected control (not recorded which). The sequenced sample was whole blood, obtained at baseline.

CDR3 loop: CSVRGGGETQYF. The CDR3 bases are TGCAGCGTCCGGGGCGGAGGAGAGACCCAGTACTTC. The V and J genes are TRBV29-1 and TRBJ2-5; perhaps D is TRBD1 or TRBD2 (5 bases each). The CDR3 contains 12 residues. Germline V CDR1 and CDR2: SQVTM, ANQGSEA. V was shortened by 6 bases and J by 4 bases, with 12 bases between the two germline ends. Filled out from reference TRBV29-1 and TRBJ2-5, the complete variable domain reads SAVISQKPSRDICQRGTSLTIQCQVDSQVTMMFWYRQQPGQSLTLIATANQGSEATYESGFVIDKFPISRPNLTFSTLTVSNMSPEDSSIYLCSVRGGGETQYFGPGTRLLVL.